This TCR beta chain was documented in a study of T cells in localized non-small cell lung cancer. Whole-study findings and limits: When the top 100 tumor clones were examined, a median around 61 of them also appeared in the adjacent lung, which was paired and uninvolved. Adjacent uninvolved lung tissue had the highest T cell clonality, exceeding tumor. A denser population of T cells in blood accompanied longer overall survival. Sequence data derive from only one tumor region, so heterogeneity remains possible.

The table came from immunoSEQ multiplex PCR; TCRdb's copy has only in-frame clones and leaves some out. The sample records approximately 31,000 clones, roughly 75% being singletons. The V and J ends lost 8 bases and 0 bases, in that order; junction bases with no gene match: 5. Germline V gene sequence: CDR1 MNHEY, CDR2 SVGAGI. This CDR3 spans 14 amino acids. Details on this clone: The antigen is not known.

The sequences come from peripheral blood, collected before any cancer treatment. The sequence came from a male donor at least 60 years old with stage II squamous cell lung carcinoma. The chain recombines TRBV6-5 with TRBJ2-3, with TRBD2 matching 7 bases. This chain's CDR3 is CASLAGVSTDTQYF. CDR3 coding DNA: TGTGCCAGCCTCGCGGGGGTTAGCACAGATACGCAGTATTTT.